Shown below are 5 T cell receptor beta chains from a single sample sequenced in a study of blood T cells in healthy people across ages. It was with a sample-barcoded 5' primer and a J-beta primer mix that a second PCR of roughly 6 to 12 cycles was run. TCRdb processed the 5' RACE reads anew with MiXCR; each CDR3 protein has one entry. The sample records 1.5 million to 2 million distinct CDR3 sequences, under 30% being singletons. Sequencing input: blood. Receptors originate from a woman younger than 45 in good health.

To note about this clonotype: Germline is not matched at one junction end, which may reflect a read error. The rearrangement joins TRBV5-6 to TRBJ1-2; D is perhaps TRBD1 (5 bases). The CDR3 totals 15 residues. Germline V gives CDR1 SGHDT, CDR2 YYEEEE. The CDR3 DNA reads as TGTGCCAGCGGCTTGCTTAGGGACGAGTTATTTGGCTACACCTTC. Its translation: CASGLLRDELFGYTF.

This clonotype was picked up many times. The CDR3 loop reads CSASLQGLPYEQYF. The CDR3 DNA is TGCAGTGCTAGCCTCCAGGGTCTGCCTTACGAGCAGTACTTC. The chain combines TRBV20-1 with TRBJ2-7; a weak D match, TRBD1 (5 bases). CDR1 and CDR2 from the germline V gene are DFQATT and SNEGSKA (reference sequence). The V gene lost 3 bases and the J gene lost 4 bases, with 16 bases spanning the gap. The CDR3 loop spans 14 amino acids.

This clonotype has a handful of counts. The J gene is TRBJ2-4, the V gene TRBV7-2; 7 bases map to TRBD2. Germline values: CDR1 SGHTA, CDR2 FQGNSA. Trimming cost V 5 bases and J 7 bases; bases outside gene matches: 11. This CDR3 has 15 amino acids. In nucleotides, the CDR3 is TGTGCCAGCAGCACCTTCGCTAGCGGCGGGAACATTCAGTACTTC. Translation: CASSTFASGGNIQYF.

This clonotype was seen more than once but under ten times. The chain has TRBV6-2 or TRBV6-3 and TRBJ2-1; TRBD2 agrees at 8 bases. Trimming at V came to 7 bases and at J to 4 bases, leaving 24 bases not matched to a gene. Germline CDR1 MNHEY, CDR2 SVGEGT. The CDR3 loop spans 20 amino acids. CDR3 residues: CASIEPPSGSSEGFYNEQFF. The CDR3 region has the DNA TGTGCCAGCATAGAGCCCCCCAGCGGGAGTTCAGAGGGTTTTTACAATGAGCAGTTCTTC.

In this sample, this clonotype turned up many times. The V and J genes are TRBV28 and TRBJ2-7, with D perhaps matching TRBD1 or TRBD2 (5 bases each). This CDR3 has 12 residues. The V end lost 10 bases, the J end lost 2 bases, and 12 bases lay between the germline ends. Germline V gene data show CDR1 as MDHEN and CDR2 as SYDVKM. In DNA, the CDR3 is TGTGCCACCGGGGCGGGCACCTACGAGCAGTACTTC. This translates into CATGAGTYEQYF. Looking up the rest from reference TRBV28 and TRBJ2-7 gives the full variable domain: DVKVTQSSRYLVKRTGEKVFLECVQDMDHENMFWYRQDPGLGLRLIYFSYDVKMKEKGDIPEGYSVSREKKERFSLILESASTNQTSMYLCATGAGTYEQYFGPGTRLTVT.